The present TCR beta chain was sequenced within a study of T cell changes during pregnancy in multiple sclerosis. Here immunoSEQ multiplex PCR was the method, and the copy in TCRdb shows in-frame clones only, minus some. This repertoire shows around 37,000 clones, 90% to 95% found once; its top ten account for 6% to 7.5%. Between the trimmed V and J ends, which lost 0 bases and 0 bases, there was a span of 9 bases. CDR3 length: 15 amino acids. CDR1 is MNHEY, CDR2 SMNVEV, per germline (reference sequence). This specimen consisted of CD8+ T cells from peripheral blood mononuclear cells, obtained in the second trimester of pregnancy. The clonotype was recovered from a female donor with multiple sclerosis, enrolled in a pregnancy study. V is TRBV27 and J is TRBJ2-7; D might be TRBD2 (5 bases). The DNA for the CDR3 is TGTGCCAGCAGTTTATCCCTAGCTAGCTCCTACGAGCAGTACTTC. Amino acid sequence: CASSLSLASSYEQYF.